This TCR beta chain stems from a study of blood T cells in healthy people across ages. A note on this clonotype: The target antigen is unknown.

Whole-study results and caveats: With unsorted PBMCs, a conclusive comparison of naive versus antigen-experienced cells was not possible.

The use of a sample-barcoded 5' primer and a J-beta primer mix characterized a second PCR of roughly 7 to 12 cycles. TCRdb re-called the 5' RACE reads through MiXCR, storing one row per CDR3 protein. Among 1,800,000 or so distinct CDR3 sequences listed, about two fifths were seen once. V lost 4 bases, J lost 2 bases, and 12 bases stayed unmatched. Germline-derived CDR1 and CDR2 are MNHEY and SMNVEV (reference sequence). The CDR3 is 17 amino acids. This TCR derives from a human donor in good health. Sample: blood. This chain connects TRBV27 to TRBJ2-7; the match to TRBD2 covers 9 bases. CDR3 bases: TGTGCCAGCAGTTCCTGGGATAGGGTAGCGGGGGCCTACGAGCAGTACTTC. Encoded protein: CASSSWDRVAGAYEQYF.